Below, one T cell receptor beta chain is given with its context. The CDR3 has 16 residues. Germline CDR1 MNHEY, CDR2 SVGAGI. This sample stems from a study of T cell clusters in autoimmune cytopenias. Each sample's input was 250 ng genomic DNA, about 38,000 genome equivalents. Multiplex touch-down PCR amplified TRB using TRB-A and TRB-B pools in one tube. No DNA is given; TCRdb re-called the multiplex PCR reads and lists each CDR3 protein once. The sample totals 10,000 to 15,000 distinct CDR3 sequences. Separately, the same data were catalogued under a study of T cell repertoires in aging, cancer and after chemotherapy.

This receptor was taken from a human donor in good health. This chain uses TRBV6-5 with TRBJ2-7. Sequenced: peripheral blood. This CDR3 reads CASSRPAGRHSYEQYF.